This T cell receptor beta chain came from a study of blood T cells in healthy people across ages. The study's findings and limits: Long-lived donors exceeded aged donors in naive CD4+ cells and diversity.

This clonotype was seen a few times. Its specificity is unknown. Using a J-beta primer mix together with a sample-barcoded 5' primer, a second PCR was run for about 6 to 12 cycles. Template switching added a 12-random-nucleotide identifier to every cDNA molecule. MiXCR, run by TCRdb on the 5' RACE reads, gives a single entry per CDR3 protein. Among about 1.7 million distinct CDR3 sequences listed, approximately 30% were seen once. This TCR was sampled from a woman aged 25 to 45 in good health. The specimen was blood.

The DNA of the CDR3 is TGTGCCAGCAGCTTAGGTGCAGGGGCTTTGTACGAGCAGTACTTC. It encodes CASSLGAGALYEQYF. The rearrangement uses TRBV7-9 and TRBJ2-7; D is perhaps TRBD1 (6 bases). The CDR3 loop spans 15 amino acids. Germline V gives CDR1 SEHNR, CDR2 FQNEAQ (reference sequence). Trimming shortened V by 1 base and J by 4 bases, and 14 bases separated the two germline ends.